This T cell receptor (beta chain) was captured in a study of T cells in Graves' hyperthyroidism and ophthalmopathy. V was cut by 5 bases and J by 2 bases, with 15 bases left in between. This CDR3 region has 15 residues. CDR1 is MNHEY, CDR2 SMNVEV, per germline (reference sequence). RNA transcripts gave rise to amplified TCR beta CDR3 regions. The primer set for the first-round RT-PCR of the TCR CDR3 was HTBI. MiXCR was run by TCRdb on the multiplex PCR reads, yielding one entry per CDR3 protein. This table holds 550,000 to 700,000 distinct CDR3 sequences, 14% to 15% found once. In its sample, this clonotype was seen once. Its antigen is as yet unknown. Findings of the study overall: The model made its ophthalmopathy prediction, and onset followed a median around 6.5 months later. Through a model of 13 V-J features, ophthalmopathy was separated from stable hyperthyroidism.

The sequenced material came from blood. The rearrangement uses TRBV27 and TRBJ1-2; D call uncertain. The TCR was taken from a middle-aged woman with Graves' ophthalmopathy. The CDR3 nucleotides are TGTGCCAGCAGTCCAACCGCGACACTGAACTATGGCTACACCTTC. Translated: CASSPTATLNYGYTF.